This T cell receptor beta chain was recorded in a study of beta chain features in type 1 diabetes. A single heparinised blood sample, averaging about 100 mL, was obtained per donor. Germline V gives CDR1 GTSNPN, CDR2 SVGIG (reference sequence). This CDR3 is 12 amino acids long. Regarding this clone: Its antigen is still unknown. A read error may account for a junction end that differs from germline.

Expressed TCRB transcripts were sequenced, since all the RNA that had been isolated was reverse transcribed. Generated by immunoSEQ multiplex PCR, the TCRdb table keeps only in-frame clones and is missing some. The sample lists 300,000 or so clones; approximately 13% were seen once. Study-level points and caveats: Type 1 diabetes patients showed a moderate but significant shortening of TCRB CDR3s in all four CD4+ subsets.

The chain joins TRBV30 to TRBJ1-2, with 7 bases aligning to TRBD1. This receptor was identified in a woman aged 18-29 years with type 1 diabetes. Sequencing was carried out using naive CD4+ T cells from blood. CDR3 nucleotide sequence: TGTGCCCGGAGTAGGGGGCGCCGCGGCTACACCTTC. It is translated as CARSRGRRGYTF.